Listed below are T cell receptor beta chains from one sample, sequenced in a study of blood T cell repertoires in COVID-19. Clones were read by immunoSEQ multiplex PCR, and TCRdb kept only the in-frame ones, dropping some. Among some 110,000 clones listed, approximately 85% were seen once. The specimen was peripheral blood. Receptors were obtained from a middle-aged man with acute or convalescent COVID-19. Both conserved end residues are part of each CDR3. A D gene is named only where the DNA matches it firmly. Clone sizes are given selectively: once, few, many, or a class where the clone is expanded.

J gene,D gene,V gene,clone size,CDR3 DNA,CDR3 protein
TRBJ2-1,TRBD2,TRBV6-4,NA,TGTGCCAGCAGCAGGACTAGCGGGGGCTACAATGAGCAGTTCTTC,CASSRTSGGYNEQFF
TRBJ1-5,NA,TRBV11-3,NA,TGTGCCAGCAGCTTCACAGGGAGGGTCAAGAATCAGCCCCAGCATTTT,CASSFTGRVKNQPQHF
TRBJ1-5,NA,TRBV4-2,many,TGTGCCAGCAGCCTCCCAGGAGGGTATGGGGGTCAGCCCCAGCATTTT,CASSLPGGYGGQPQHF
TRBJ2-2,NA,TRBV9,NA,TGTGCCAGCAGCTACTCCCCCGCCGGGGAGCTGTTTTTT,CASSYSPAGELFF
TRBJ2-1,NA,TRBV2,few,TGTGCCAGCAGTGAGACAGCACAGCAGTTCTTC,CASSETAQQFF
TRBJ2-7,NA,TRBV11-2,NA,TGTGCCAGCAGGCACAGGAAAGGCGAGCAGTACTTC,CASRHRKGEQYF
TRBJ1-3,NA,TRBV10-1,NA,TGCGCCTCGCAACGAGACTCTGGAAACACCATATATTTT,CASQRDSGNTIYF
TRBJ2-3,NA,TRBV5-1,NA,TGCGCCAGCACCCCCCAAACAGCAGATACGCAGTATTTT,CASTPQTADTQYF
TRBJ2-4,NA,TRBV29-1,once,TGCAGCGAGCTACTGGGTCGGTTCAGGGGTGGGGACATTCAGTACTTC,CSELLGRFRGGDIQYF
TRBJ1-1,NA,TRBV9,once,TGTGCCAGCAGCGTAGGTCCTATGAACACTGAAGCTTTCTTT,CASSVGPMNTEAFF
TRBJ2-7,NA,TRBV7-9,NA,TGTGCCAGCAGCCTCAGGCCCGCCGTCTCCGAGCAGTACTTC,CASSLRPAVSEQYF
TRBJ2-7,TRBD1,TRBV6-5,NA,TGTGCCAGCAGTCCCCGACAGGGAAGGTCCTACGAGCAGTACTTC,CASSPRQGRSYEQYF
TRBJ2-1,TRBD2,TRBV6-5,NA,TGTGCCAGCACCAGGACTAGCGGGAGCTATGAGCAGTTCTTC,CASTRTSGSYEQFF
TRBJ1-3,NA,TRBV7-9,NA,TGTGCCAGCGCGACAGCGACATATAGGGGAAACACCATATATTTT,CASATATYRGNTIYF
TRBJ2-1,NA,TRBV6-1,NA,TGTGCCAGCAGTGCTCCCTCCCCCATTCTAGCACACTCCTACAATGAGCAGTTCTTC,CASSAPSPILAHSYNEQFF
TRBJ2-2,TRBD2,TRBV7-9,NA,TGTGCCAGCAGCCCGGGACTATCGAACACCGGGGAGCTGTTTTTT,CASSPGLSNTGELFF
TRBJ1-2,TRBD1,TRBV19,NA,TGTGCCAGTCGCCTCCTTACAGGGGGCAACTATGGCTACACCTTC,CASRLLTGGNYGYTF
TRBJ2-3,TRBD2,TRBV7-9,once,TGTGCCAGCACCAAAAGCGGGGCCATATCTCCTCCGCAGTATTTT,CASTKSGAISPPQYF
TRBJ2-1,TRBD2,TRBV7-2,NA,TGTGCCAGCAGCTTCCGACTAGCGGGGGGGTTCCGCAATGAGCAGTTCTTC,CASSFRLAGGFRNEQFF
TRBJ1-1,NA,TRBV6-5,NA,TGTGCCAGCAGTCTCGGCAGGGTCCTCGCGACTGAAGCTTTCTTT,CASSLGRVLATEAFF
TRBJ1-5,NA,TRBV6-6,NA,TGTGCCAGCAGTTACCGGGCAGGGTTTAATCAGCCCCAGCATTTT,CASSYRAGFNQPQHF
TRBJ2-1,TRBD2,TRBV30,NA,TGTGCCTGGAGTGACGGGAGGGTGGGAGAGCAGTTCTTC,CAWSDGRVGEQFF
TRBJ1-1,TRBD1,TRBV6-5,once,TGTGCCAGCAGGAGAGACAGGGGGCGCACTGAAGCTTTCTTT,CASRRDRGRTEAFF
TRBJ2-7,NA,TRBV23-1,NA,TGCGCCAGCAGTCGTACGAGCTCCTACGAGCAGTACTTC,CASSRTSSYEQYF
TRBJ1-5,TRBD1,TRBV6-2/TRBV6-3,NA,TGTGCCAGCAGTTACTCGTCCAGGGGGCTGACCAATCAGCCCCAGCATTTT,CASSYSSRGLTNQPQHF
TRBJ2-1,NA,TRBV5-1,NA,TGCGCCAGCAGAACCGGGCCGAGGGATGAGCAGTTCTTC,CASRTGPRDEQFF
TRBJ1-6,NA,TRBV19,NA,TGTGCCAGTAGTTCAACCGGGACATCCTATAATTCACCCCTCCACTTT,CASSSTGTSYNSPLHF
TRBJ2-5,TRBD2,TRBV7-3,NA,TGTGCCAGCAGCTTACTTCCGCTAGCGGAGGGGCAAGAGACCCAGTACTTC,CASSLLPLAEGQETQYF
TRBJ1-6,NA,TRBV27,few,TGTGCCAGCAGTTTGAGGGCAGCTGATAATTCACCCCTCCACTTT,CASSLRAADNSPLHF
TRBJ2-4,TRBD2,TRBV19,NA,TGTGCCAGTAGTATAGAAGTAGCGGGGGGAAACATTCAGTACTTC,CASSIEVAGGNIQYF
TRBJ1-5,TRBD1,TRBV27,NA,TGTGCCAGCACCCCCAGGGGGCCCAATCAGCCCCAGCATTTT,CASTPRGPNQPQHF
TRBJ1-5,TRBD1,TRBV6-5,NA,TGTGCCAGCACGATGGACAGGGCGAATCAGCCCCAGCATTTT,CASTMDRANQPQHF
TRBJ2-2,NA,TRBV11-3,NA,TGTGCCAGCAGCTTTCTGAACACCGGGGAGCTGTTTTTT,CASSFLNTGELFF